The next 31 T cell receptor beta chains were all read from a single sample in a study of blood T cell repertoires in COVID-19. TCRdb keeps only in-frame clones here, not all; method: immunoSEQ multiplex PCR. This table has 250,000 or so clones, about 87% appearing once. Sample: PBMCs or T cells enriched from blood (not recorded which). These receptor sequences come from a woman aged 25 to 45 with acute COVID-19.

This chain connects TRBV2 to TRBJ1-2, with D maybe TRBD1 (5 bases). Between the trimmed V and J ends, which lost 5 bases and 0 bases, there was a span of 10 bases. This CDR3 contains 14 residues. Germline loops: CDR1 SNHLY, CDR2 FYNNEI. This CDR3 is CASSPDRTNYGYTF. Here the CDR3 DNA reads TGTGCCAGCAGTCCCGACAGAACTAACTATGGCTACACCTTC.

The chain employs TRBV5-6 and TRBJ2-4, with TRBD2 matching over 11 bases. The V segment lost 1 base and the J segment 0 bases; nucleotides outside the gene matches: 3. The CDR3 consists of 17 residues. Germline CDR1 is SGHDT and CDR2 is YYEEEE. CDR3 nucleotides: TGTGCCAGCAGCTTGTCAACTAGCGGGGGAGCCAAAAACATTCAGTACTTC. This sequence encodes CASSLSTSGGAKNIQYF.

V gene TRBV5-1 combines with J gene TRBJ1-2; TRBD1 aligns across 7 bases. This CDR3 is 15 amino acids long. Trimming removed 9 bases from V and 4 bases from J; junction bases left unmatched: 15. In germline, CDR1 is SGHRS, CDR2 YFSETQ. The CDR3 protein is CATSAGTAITYGYTF. The DNA for the CDR3 is TGCGCCACTTCTGCCGGGACAGCAATTACCTATGGCTACACCTTC.

The CDR3 reads CASSLLGQGMNTEAFF. CDR3 DNA sequence: TGTGCCAGCAGCTTATTGGGACAGGGGATGAACACTGAAGCTTTCTTT. V gene TRBV7-9 combines with J gene TRBJ1-1, with TRBD1 matching 10 bases. V gave up 2 bases and J gave up 0 bases; unmatched junction bases: 3. From germline, CDR1 is SEHNR and CDR2 FQNEAQ (reference sequence). This CDR3 has 16 amino acids.

The V gene is TRBV5-1, the J gene TRBJ1-3, with D possibly matching TRBD1 (5 bases). Looked up from germline, CDR1 is SGHRS and CDR2 is YFSETQ. This CDR3 has 14 residues. The V end was cut by 0 bases, the J end by 4 bases, with 8 bases between. The CDR3 spells CASSLAGHGNTIYF. The CDR3 DNA follows: TGCGCCAGCAGCTTGGCAGGACACGGAAACACCATATATTTT.

This chain joins TRBV10-3 and TRBJ1-6, with no clear D. This CDR3 is 13 amino acids long. Germline V gene lookup returns CDR1 ENHRY and CDR2 SYGVKD. The V and J ends lost 11 bases and 7 bases respectively, with 15 bases between them. The CDR3 loop is CAYAQTTNSPLHF. The CDR3 bases are TGTGCCTACGCCCAGACAACAAATTCACCCCTCCACTTT.

This clone was counted once. V gene TRBV6-5 combines with J gene TRBJ2-3, with a possible D match to TRBD2 (5 bases). The CDR3 has 14 amino acids. Per the germline V gene, CDR1 is MNHEY and CDR2 is SVGAGI. Deletions cut 7 bases from V and 1 base from J, with 12 bases between. CDR3: CASTRGWGTDTQYF. The DNA of the CDR3 is TGTGCCAGCACAAGAGGGTGGGGCACAGATACGCAGTATTTT.

The chain recombines TRBV24-1 with TRBJ1-5; D is ambiguous. The CDR3 totals 13 residues. V was pared by 0 bases and J by 12 bases, with 11 bases between. From germline, CDR1 is KGHDR and CDR2 SFDVKD. In DNA form, the CDR3 reads TGTGCCACCAGTGATTTGGAGGGAGAGGTCCAGCATTTT. Protein product: CATSDLEGEVQHF.

V and J are TRBV7-9 and TRBJ1-1, with 7 bases that match TRBD1. The V segment lost 7 bases and the J segment 5 bases; nucleotides outside the gene matches: 7. The length of the CDR3 is 13 residues. Germline V gene data show CDR1 as SEHNR and CDR2 as FQNEAQ (reference sequence). In DNA form, the CDR3 reads TGTGCCAGCATCATAACAGGGGATACTGAAGCTTTCTTT. Amino acids: CASIITGDTEAFF.

The chain links TRBV5-1 to TRBJ2-1, with 8 bases identical to TRBD1. Germline-derived CDR1 and CDR2 are SGHRS and YFSETQ. This CDR3 has 15 residues. After removal of 1 base from V and 4 bases from J, the junction contained 4 bases not matched to a gene. The CDR3 DNA follows: TGCGCCAGCAGCTTGAGGACAGGGCCTTACAATGAGCAGTTCTTC. This translates into CASSLRTGPYNEQFF.

The chain has TRBV21-1 and TRBJ2-2; no DNA check was done on the table's D call, TRBD1. TRBV21-1 is given as a pseudogene. The length of the CDR3 is 15 residues. CDR3 in amino acids: CASSNSGEHTGELFF. The CDR3 DNA reads TGTGCCAGCAGCAATTCAGGGGAGCACACCGGGGAGCTGTTTTTT.

The chain links TRBV13 to TRBJ1-2; a possible D gene is TRBD1 (6 bases). Germline values: CDR1 PRHDT, CDR2 FYEKMQ (reference sequence). V lost 5 bases to trimming and J lost 6 bases, with 13 bases between them. The CDR3 consists of 13 residues. DNA for the CDR3: TGTGCCAGCAGCCACGGACAGATAGATGGCTACACCTTC. This sequence encodes CASSHGQIDGYTF.

This clone was found once. This chain links TRBV5-8 with TRBJ1-5; 8 nucleotides match TRBD1. V gave up 3 bases and J gave up 2 bases; unmatched junction bases: 4. From germline, CDR1 is SGHTS and CDR2 YDEGEE. The CDR3 runs to 15 residues. The CDR3 DNA sequence: TGTGCCAGCAGCTGGGAGACAGGGGGCAATCAGCCCCAGCATTTT. Amino acid sequence: CASSWETGGNQPQHF.

The chain has TRBV6-5 and TRBJ1-2; a possible D gene is TRBD1 (5 bases). Germline CDR1 MNHEY, CDR2 SVGAGI. The CDR3 extends over 15 amino acids. Trimming took off 5 bases at V and 0 bases at J, with 13 bases between the two ends. As DNA, the CDR3 is TGTGCCAGCAGTCCTCGACAGAGCTCTAACTATGGCTACACCTTC. Amino acids: CASSPRQSSNYGYTF.

The gene calls are TRBV5-6 and TRBJ2-1; 10 bases fit TRBD2. With V trimmed by 4 bases and J by 5 bases, 9 bases remained unmatched. This CDR3 region has 16 residues. The V gene's germline CDR1 is SGHDT and CDR2 YYEEEE. The CDR3 nucleotides are TGTGCCAGCAGCCCCCTTCGGCTAGCGGGGGACAATGAGCAGTTCTTC. Encoded protein: CASSPLRLAGDNEQFF.

CDR3 sequence reads: CSARPRETQYF. CDR3 DNA: TGCAGTGCTAGACCTCGGGAGACCCAGTACTTC. V is TRBV20-1 and J is TRBJ2-5; D gene ambiguous. Trimming took 2 bases from V and 5 from J, leaving 6 bases between them. Per germline, CDR1 DFQATT and CDR2 SNEGSKA (reference sequence). The length of the CDR3 is 11 residues.

This chain links TRBV4-3 with TRBJ2-5; 11 bases align to TRBD2. Germline V gene lookup returns CDR1 LGHNA and CDR2 YSLEER. Germline trimming cut 4 bases from V and 0 bases from J; bases unmatched to any gene: 1. The CDR3 length is 15 residues. The CDR3 is CASSRTSGYQETQYF. The CDR3 DNA is TGCGCCAGCAGCCGGACTAGCGGGTACCAAGAGACCCAGTACTTC.

This clone was recorded only once. The chain has TRBV4-1 and TRBJ1-1; 10 bases align to TRBD1. The CDR3 is made up of 16 amino acids. The germline V gene encodes CDR1 MGHRA and CDR2 YSYEKL. The V segment lost 4 bases and the J segment 1 base; nucleotides outside the gene matches: 6. CDR3 sequence (DNA): TGCGCCAGCAGCCCTGCGACAGGGGGCAGGAACACTGAAGCTTTCTTT. It specifies CASSPATGGRNTEAFF.

The rearrangement joins TRBV27 to TRBJ2-3; tentative D call: TRBD2 (5 bases). The V gene's germline CDR1 is MNHEY and CDR2 SMNVEV (reference sequence). The V and J ends lost 7 bases and 7 bases respectively, with 12 bases between them. The CDR3 consists of 12 residues. The CDR3 nucleotides read TGTGCCAGCACTAGCTCCGGGAATACGCAGTATTTT. It codes for CASTSSGNTQYF.

The chain couples TRBV12-3 or TRBV12-4 to TRBJ2-1, with 7 bases aligning to TRBD2. The CDR3 totals 13 residues. V lost 7 bases and J lost 8; bases outside the gene matches: 8. Written as DNA, the CDR3 is TGTGCCAGCACTGGGGGAGGGGCGGATGAGCAGTTCTTC. Its translation is CASTGGGADEQFF.

The chain has TRBV27 and TRBJ1-1, with D possibly TRBD1 on 5 matching bases. This CDR3 is built from 13 residues. Germline CDR1 MNHEY, CDR2 SMNVEV (reference sequence). With 6 bases removed from V and 1 base from J, the gap between germline ends came to 9 bases. The CDR3 loop reads CASRDTSNTEAFF. CDR3 DNA sequence: TGTGCCAGCAGGGACACCTCGAACACTGAAGCTTTCTTT.

This rearrangement joins TRBV10-1 to TRBJ1-1; D gene uncertain. The CDR3 loop spans 15 amino acids. Germline V CDR1 and CDR2: WNHNN, SYGVQD (reference sequence). Trimming removed 2 bases at V and 2 bases at J, with 12 bases between. In DNA, the CDR3 is TGCGCCAGCAGTGAGGTTTTGGGAGAAAACACTGAAGCTTTCTTT. Amino acid sequence: CASSEVLGENTEAFF.

The V and J genes are TRBV7-2 and TRBJ1-3; D remains unclear. The CDR3 extends over 15 amino acids. Trimming stripped 3 bases from V and 4 bases from J, with 13 bases between. The germline gives CDR1 SGHTA, CDR2 FQGNSA. The CDR3 spells CASSFGPVSGNTIYF. The CDR3 DNA sequence: TGTGCCAGCAGCTTTGGTCCGGTATCGGGAAACACCATATATTTT.

The rearrangement uses TRBV6-5 and TRBJ2-7; D remains unclear. This CDR3 comprises 15 residues. V gave up 4 bases and J gave up 0 bases, with 13 bases separating them. Germline V gene lookup returns CDR1 MNHEY and CDR2 SVGAGI. The CDR3 protein is CASSSTRLSSYEQYF. CDR3 in DNA: TGTGCCAGCAGTTCCACGCGACTCAGCTCCTACGAGCAGTACTTC.

V usage is TRBV18 and J usage is TRBJ2-1, with TRBD2 identical over 12 bases. The CDR3 totals 18 residues. Germline CDR1 and CDR2: KGHSH and LQKENI. J gave up 8 bases and V 2 bases, and 13 bases lay outside the gene matches. CDR3 sequence reads: CASSPVRLAGVRGDEQFF. The CDR3 bases are TGTGCCAGCTCACCAGTCCGACTAGCGGGGGTACGTGGGGATGAGCAGTTCTTC.

Remarks on this clone: A read error may produce the germline difference seen at one junction end. This chain joins TRBV7-7 and TRBJ2-1; 11 positions agree with TRBD2. Germline CDR1 SSHAT, CDR2 FNYEAQ (reference sequence). The CDR3 runs 15 residues. CDR3 nucleotide sequence: TGTGCTAGCAGCGACACTAGCGGGGGCTACAATGAGCAGTTCTTC. Protein product: CASSDTSGGYNEQFF.

This clone occurred once. V and J are TRBV11-2 and TRBJ2-3; 8 bases map to TRBD2. The CDR3 covers 16 residues. Germline V gene lookup returns CDR1 SGHAT and CDR2 FQNNGV. With V trimmed by 4 bases and J by 3 bases, 9 bases remained unmatched. CDR3 coding DNA: TGTGCCAGCAGCTCTCAGACGGGGGGGCCTACAGATACGCAGTATTTT. Protein sequence: CASSSQTGGPTDTQYF.

This chain connects TRBV4-1 to TRBJ2-2; 11 nucleotides align to TRBD2. The CDR3 runs to 16 residues. J gave up 7 bases and V 1 base, and 5 bases lay outside the gene matches. The germline V gene has CDR1 MGHRA and CDR2 YSYEKL. CDR3 region: CASSQATGTSGGELFF. The CDR3 nucleotides are TGCGCCAGCAGCCAAGCCACCGGGACTAGCGGCGGGGAGCTGTTTTTT.

The genes are TRBV15 and TRBJ1-5; no definite D call. This CDR3 spans 15 amino acids. The germline V gene encodes CDR1 LNHNV and CDR2 YYDKDF (reference sequence). Trimming stripped 1 base from V and 0 bases from J, with 7 bases between. CDR3: CATSRARNSNQPQHF. In DNA form, the CDR3 reads TGTGCCACCAGCAGAGCGCGGAATAGCAATCAGCCCCAGCATTTT.

In its sample, this clone was seen once. V and J are TRBV19 and TRBJ1-6, with D unclear. The CDR3 contains 12 residues. V lost 6 bases to trimming and J lost 7 bases, with 7 bases between them. Germline lookup yields CDR1 LNHDA and CDR2 SQIVND (reference sequence). The CDR3 is CASSSGNSPLHF. Written as DNA, the CDR3 is TGTGCCAGTAGCTCGGGAAATTCACCCCTCCACTTT.

V gene TRBV19 combines with J gene TRBJ1-1; D not resolved. Germline V lookup: CDR1 LNHDA, CDR2 SQIVND (reference sequence). The CDR3 has 13 residues. Trimming removed 7 bases at V and 0 bases at J, with 9 bases between. The CDR3 region is CASMGEMNTEAFF. The CDR3 DNA follows: TGTGCCAGTATGGGCGAAATGAACACTGAAGCTTTCTTT.